These 18 T cell receptor beta chains came from one sample sequenced in a study of blood T cell repertoires in COVID-19. Clones were read by immunoSEQ multiplex PCR, and TCRdb kept only the in-frame ones, dropping some. The sample contains over 100,000 clones, roughly 90% of which appear only once. Sequencing used peripheral blood. These receptors all stem from a human donor in a cohort sampled during active COVID-19.

In its sample, this clone is medium-sized. This chain uses TRBV2 with TRBJ2-3, with TRBD2 identical over 8 bases. V trimming: 7 bases; J trimming: 4 bases; junction bases outside the gene matches: 10. Germline CDR1 SNHLY, CDR2 FYNNEI. CDR3 length equals 15 residues. The CDR3 nucleotides read TGTGCCAGCACGGCAGCGGGAGTTTTACCAGATACGCAGTATTTT. Protein sequence: CASTAAGVLPDTQYF.

V gene TRBV6-2 or TRBV6-3 combines with J gene TRBJ2-1; 11 nucleotides line up with TRBD2. The V gene's germline CDR1 is MNHEY and CDR2 SVGEGT. CDR3 size: 17 residues. Unmatched junction bases numbered 9, after V lost 5 bases and J lost 3 bases. The CDR3 loop is CASSPSTLAGGYNEQFF. In nucleotides, the CDR3 is TGTGCCAGCAGTCCATCTACTCTAGCGGGGGGCTACAATGAGCAGTTCTTC.

The genes are TRBV5-6 and TRBJ2-7; D gene ambiguous. This CDR3 is 12 amino acids long. Per the germline V gene, CDR1 is SGHDT and CDR2 is YYEEEE. With 1 base removed from V and 5 bases from J, the gap between germline ends came to 7 bases. The CDR3: CASSLRVNEQYF. CDR3 sequence (DNA): TGTGCCAGCAGCTTGCGCGTGAACGAGCAGTACTTC.

This sequence joins TRBV18 and TRBJ2-3; 8 bases are shared with TRBD2. The trim removed 3 bases at V and 4 bases at J, leaving 9 bases unmatched. Germline-derived CDR1 and CDR2 are KGHSH and LQKENI. CDR3 length: 16 amino acids. In DNA form, the CDR3 reads TGTGCCAGCTCACCTCTCGCGGGAGGAGGAGCAGATACGCAGTATTTT. Residues: CASSPLAGGGADTQYF.

This clone was seen a few times. The chain joins TRBV27 to TRBJ2-1; D not certain. The CDR3 has 13 amino acids. Per the germline V gene, CDR1 is MNHEY and CDR2 is SMNVEV (reference sequence). V lost 2 bases to trimming and J lost 3 bases, with 5 bases between them. This CDR3 is CASSLGSYNEQFF. CDR3 DNA sequence: TGTGCCAGCAGTTTAGGCAGCTACAATGAGCAGTTCTTC.

The chain combines TRBV28 with TRBJ2-1; maybe TRBD1 (5 bases). The CDR3 loop spans 11 amino acids. In germline, CDR1 is MDHEN, CDR2 SYDVKM. V lost 3 bases, J lost 10 bases, and 7 bases lay in between. CDR3 sequence: CASSFRQEQFF. DNA for the CDR3: TGTGCCAGCAGTTTCCGACAGGAGCAGTTCTTC.

This clone was seen a single time. The chain joins TRBV18 to TRBJ2-3; 12 nucleotides align to TRBD2. Unmatched junction bases numbered 4, after V lost 2 bases and J lost 1 base. The germline V gene encodes CDR1 KGHSH and CDR2 LQKENI. The CDR3 is 17 residues long. The CDR3 loop reads CASSPRTSGIGTDTQYF. CDR3 DNA: TGTGCCAGCTCACCAAGGACTAGCGGGATTGGCACAGATACGCAGTATTTT.

The CDR3 loop reads CASSSTRTSGVGRADTQYF. The CDR3 region has the DNA TGTGCCAGCAGTTCCACCCGGACTAGCGGAGTGGGAAGGGCAGATACGCAGTATTTT. The chain recombines TRBV6-2 or TRBV6-3 with TRBJ2-3; the match to TRBD2 covers 10 bases. CDR1 and CDR2 (germline): MNHEY, SVGEGT. The CDR3 is 19 residues long. The J segment lost 4 bases and the V segment lost 4 bases, leaving 17 bases of the junction unmatched.

The CDR3 DNA reads as TGTGCCAGCAGCTTAAACCAGGGGGCTGATCAGCCCCAGCATTTT. Translation gives CASSLNQGADQPQHF. The V gene is TRBV7-8, the J gene TRBJ1-5; 8 bases fit TRBD1. V was clipped by 2 bases and J by 5 bases; unmatched bases: 5. This CDR3 is built from 15 residues. Germline CDR1 reads SGHVS; CDR2 reads FQNEAQ.

This clone was counted a few times. The V call is TRBV6-5, the J call TRBJ2-2, with a tentative D call TRBD2 (5 bases). The CDR3 totals 14 residues. V dropped 4 bases and J dropped 3 bases, with 9 bases sitting between them. Germline lookup yields CDR1 MNHEY and CDR2 SVGAGI. CDR3 sequence reads: CASSSLAYTGELFF. DNA for the CDR3: TGTGCCAGCAGTTCTCTAGCCTACACCGGGGAGCTGTTTTTT.

The CDR3 loop reads CASSLGGGVGETQYF. As DNA, the CDR3 is TGTGCCAGCAGCTTAGGTGGCGGGGTTGGGGAGACCCAGTACTTC. The rearrangement links TRBV7-3 to TRBJ2-5, with a weak D call TRBD2 (6 bases). CDR1 and CDR2 (germline): SGHTA, FQGTGA. The CDR3 loop spans 15 amino acids. The V end lost 2 bases, the J end lost 5 bases, and 15 bases lay between the germline ends.

This chain connects TRBV3-1 (or the pseudogene TRBV3-2) to TRBJ2-1, with a weak D call TRBD1 (5 bases). This CDR3 contains 16 residues. V lost 0 bases and J 5 bases, leaving 14 bases between the germline ends. Looked up from germline, CDR1 is LGHDT and CDR2 is YNNKEL (reference sequence). This chain's CDR3 is CASSQELPVGDNEQFF. The DNA of the CDR3 is TGTGCCAGCAGCCAAGAATTGCCGGTAGGGGACAATGAGCAGTTCTTC.

The chain carries TRBV28 and TRBJ1-1; TRBD1 aligns across 7 bases. Germline trimming cut 6 bases from V and 4 bases from J; bases unmatched to any gene: 8. In germline, CDR1 is MDHEN, CDR2 SYDVKM. This CDR3 has 14 amino acids. CDR3: CASSHNRGFTEAFF. CDR3 DNA sequence: TGTGCCAGCAGCCACAACAGGGGTTTCACTGAAGCTTTCTTT.

This rearrangement joins TRBV19 to TRBJ1-1, with D possibly TRBD1 on 6 matching bases. V was pared by 5 bases and J by 1 base, with 14 bases between. CDR1 LNHDA and CDR2 SQIVND come from the germline V gene (reference sequence). CDR3 length equals 15 residues. The CDR3 reads CASSPGLRGNTEAFF. CDR3 bases: TGTGCCAGTAGTCCTGGACTCAGGGGGAACACTGAAGCTTTCTTT.

The gene calls are TRBV7-8 and TRBJ1-4, with 7 bases aligning to TRBD1. Losses at the gene ends were 1 base for V and 8 bases for J; bases not matched to a gene: 4. Looked up from germline, CDR1 is SGHVS and CDR2 is FQNEAQ. CDR3 length: 14 amino acids. The CDR3 region has the DNA TGTGCCAGCAGCTTAGGCGGGACAGTAGAAAAACTGTTTTTT. The encoded protein is CASSLGGTVEKLFF.

The genes are TRBV28 and TRBJ1-3; 7 bases map to TRBD1. Germline CDR1 reads MDHEN; CDR2 reads SYDVKM. The length of the CDR3 is 17 residues. V gave up 2 bases and J gave up 3 bases; unmatched junction bases: 10. The CDR3 coding sequence is TGTGCCAGCAGTTTAGTATATTCAGGGGGAAGTGGAAACACCATATATTTT. This sequence encodes CASSLVYSGGSGNTIYF.

This rearrangement joins TRBV7-9 to TRBJ2-1, with D perhaps TRBD1 (6 bases). Germline values: CDR1 SEHNR, CDR2 FQNEAQ (reference sequence). This CDR3 region has 14 residues. Trimming removed 5 bases from V and 8 bases from J, with 16 bases in between. The CDR3 sequence: CASSTKQGRDEQFF. CDR3 coding DNA: TGTGCCAGCAGCACTAAACAGGGAAGGGATGAGCAGTTCTTC.

This chain joins TRBV19 and TRBJ2-7, with TRBD1 identical over 8 bases. Losses at the gene ends were 5 bases for V and 3 bases for J; bases not matched to a gene: 9. Looked up from germline, CDR1 is LNHDA and CDR2 is SQIVND (reference sequence). This CDR3 comprises 15 residues. The CDR3 region is CASSFGQGLIYEQYF. The CDR3 nucleotides read TGTGCCAGTAGTTTTGGACAGGGACTTATCTACGAGCAGTACTTC.